The 7 T cell receptor beta chains in this list originate from one sample, sequenced in a study of cytomegalovirus exposure and HLA in healthy donors. A multiplex PCR was run with 60 Vbeta primers and 13 Jbeta primers. TCRdb keeps only in-frame clones here, not all; method: immunoSEQ multiplex PCR. The sample records about 170,000 clones, roughly 70% being singletons. The sample was PBMCs. Source of these receptors: a woman aged 18-30 years in good health and CMV-seropositive.

V and J are TRBV5-1 and TRBJ2-7; TRBD1 aligns across 8 bases. The germline V gene encodes CDR1 SGHRS and CDR2 YFSETQ. The CDR3 consists of 14 residues. J was trimmed by 2 bases and V by 0 bases; bases with no gene match: 1. The CDR3 DNA reads TGCGCCAGCAGCTTGGGGACAGGGACCTACGAGCAGTACTTC. It codes for CASSLGTGTYEQYF.

This clone appeared a few times. The chain has TRBV7-3 and TRBJ2-7; 9 bases are shared with TRBD1. This CDR3 spans 13 amino acids. Germline trimming cut 5 bases from V and 6 bases from J; bases unmatched to any gene: 5. Per the germline V gene, CDR1 is SGHTA and CDR2 is FQGTGA. The CDR3 here is CASSAGTGIEQYF. The DNA for the CDR3 is TGTGCCAGCAGCGCCGGGACAGGGATCGAGCAGTACTTC.

The gene calls are TRBV6-6 and TRBJ2-5; TRBD2 matches at 7 bases. The tail of the sequence fits TRBJ2-7 better, so the J call may be wrong. CDR3 size: 15 residues. The germline CDR1 and CDR2 sequences are MNHNY and SVGAGI (reference sequence). The CDR3 is CASSYLGGGNYEQYF. The CDR3 DNA reads as TGTGCCAGCAGTTACTTGGGGGGGGGAAACTACGAGCAGTACTTC.

This chain uses TRBV7-9 with TRBJ2-5, with TRBD2 matching 12 bases. Per germline, CDR1 SEHNR and CDR2 FQNEAQ (reference sequence). This CDR3 has 17 amino acids. The V and J ends lost 4 bases and 5 bases, in that order; junction bases with no gene match: 11. CDR3 in DNA: TGTGCCAGCAGCTCCCTCCGACCCGGGACTAGCGGGGAGACCCAGTACTTC. This gives the protein CASSSLRPGTSGETQYF.

V and J are TRBV5-4 and TRBJ1-4; 8 nucleotides line up with TRBD1. The V and J ends lost 4 bases and 7 bases, in that order; junction bases with no gene match: 3. Germline loops: CDR1 SGHNT, CDR2 YYREEE (reference sequence). CDR3 length equals 13 residues. Here the CDR3 reads CASSAGQGEKLFF. CDR3 DNA: TGTGCCAGCAGCGCAGGACAGGGTGAAAAACTGTTTTTT.

This clone came up once. This chain joins TRBV11-2 and TRBJ2-7; 8 bases are a match to TRBD2. V was clipped by 3 bases and J by 4 bases; unmatched bases: 5. In germline, CDR1 is SGHAT, CDR2 FQNNGV. The CDR3 sequence is 14 residues long. The CDR3: CASSFETSVYEQYF. CDR3 coding DNA: TGTGCCAGCAGCTTCGAGACTAGCGTTTACGAGCAGTACTTC.

The V and J genes are TRBV19 and TRBJ2-2, with D tentatively TRBD1 (5 bases). This CDR3 has 12 residues. V gave up 7 bases and J gave up 7 bases, with 10 bases separating them. Germline CDR1 and CDR2: LNHDA and SQIVND (reference sequence). The CDR3 region is CASKVGVGELFF. The CDR3, as DNA: TGTGCCAGTAAAGTAGGGGTCGGGGAGCTGTTTTTT. Filled out from reference TRBV19 and TRBJ2-2, the complete variable domain reads DGGITQSPKYLFRKEGQNVTLSCEQNLNHDAMYWYRQDPGQGLRLIYYSQIVNDFQKGDIAEGYSVSREKKESFPLTVTSAQKNPTAFYLCASKVGVGELFFGEGSRLTVL.